This passage covers 29 T cell receptor beta chains from one sample sequenced in a study of metastatic and nonmetastatic thyroid tumors. TCRdb used MiXCR to call clones anew from the PCR reads. The repertoire holds 23,000 or so clones, with about a quarter as singletons. Nobody among the patients had been given any treatment before thyroid surgery. Sequencing input: tumor tissue. The origin of the receptors is a female donor with papillary thyroid cancer or a benign thyroid nodule (not recorded which). Some clones in this sample may be carry-over from other donors' samples.

This clone is termed medium-sized (0.01 to 0.1%). As DNA, the CDR3 is TGTGCCAGCAGTTCAACCGCGACAGGGCCCACCTCCTACGAGCAGTACTTC. It codes for CASSSTATGPTSYEQYF. J is TRBJ2-7 and V is TRBV6-1; 7 bases map to TRBD1. With 5 bases clipped from V and 0 bases from J, the junction kept 13 bases outside the gene matches. Germline assignment: CDR1 MNHNS and CDR2 SASEGT. CDR3 size: 17 residues.

The table lists this clone with a few counts. The chain has TRBV27 and TRBJ2-7, with 11 nucleotides matching TRBD2. The V gene end was trimmed by 4 bases and the J gene end by 2 bases; junction bases not matched to a gene: 7. CDR3 size: 16 residues. From germline, CDR1 is MNHEY and CDR2 SMNVEV (reference sequence). CDR3 DNA: TGTGCCAGCAGTTCAGCTGCTAGCGGGAGGCCCTACGAGCAGTACTTC. Its translation is CASSSAASGRPYEQYF.

This chain links TRBV11-1 with TRBJ2-5; TRBD2 aligns across 8 bases. The CDR3 sequence is 18 residues long. Germline V gene sequence: CDR1 SGHAT, CDR2 FQDESV (reference sequence). V was clipped by 6 bases and J by 1 base; unmatched bases: 16. The CDR3, as DNA: TGTGCCAGCAGTCCATTCGGGGGGGCAGGGCGACTCCAAGAGACCCAGTACTTC. It specifies CASSPFGGAGRLQETQYF.

This clone was seen many times. This rearrangement joins TRBV27 to TRBJ1-1, with a tentative D call TRBD1 (6 bases). CDR3 length: 14 amino acids. The V gene lost 6 bases and the J gene lost 2 bases, with 13 bases spanning the gap. Germline V CDR1 and CDR2: MNHEY, SMNVEV (reference sequence). CDR3 nucleotide sequence: TGTGCCAGCAGATCACAGGGTAGTAACACTGAAGCTTTCTTT. Translating gives CASRSQGSNTEAFF.

This clone was picked up many times. The chain links TRBV20-1 to TRBJ1-1, with no clear D. Germline assignment: CDR1 DFQATT and CDR2 SNEGSKA (reference sequence). The CDR3 is 13 amino acids. Deletions cut 3 bases from V and 3 bases from J, with 11 bases between. In DNA, the CDR3 is TGCAGTGCTAGTTGGACGTTTGACACTGAAGCTTTCTTT. Translated: CSASWTFDTEAFF.

In regard to this clone: This may be a read error, as it is one base from a much larger clone. The chain links TRBV7-3 to TRBJ2-2; D is unclear. Trimming removed 2 bases at V and 9 bases at J, with 13 bases between. The CDR3 totals 14 residues. In germline, CDR1 is SGHTA, CDR2 FQGTGA. The CDR3 DNA reads TGTGCCAGCAGCTTAGAAGCGAATACCTGGGAGCTGTTTTTT. It specifies CASSLEANTWELFF.

The rearrangement links TRBV19 to TRBJ2-7; 8 bases line up with TRBD1. The CDR3 totals 18 residues. Losses at the gene ends were 1 base for V and 0 bases for J; bases not matched to a gene: 11. Germline CDR1 reads LNHDA; CDR2 reads SQIVND (reference sequence). CDR3 nucleotides: TGTGCCAGTAGTATAGGGTCAGGGGGCGGCGGACCCTCCTACGAGCAGTACTTC. As protein: CASSIGSGGGGPSYEQYF.

Of note for this clone: At one end, the junction sequence differs from germline, possibly due to a read error. The chain joins TRBV6-1 to TRBJ2-7, with TRBD2 matching 7 bases. This CDR3 is built from 15 residues. The germline CDR1 and CDR2 sequences are MNHNS and SASEGT. Here the CDR3 reads CASSKTGLEVYERYF. The CDR3 region has the DNA TGTGCCAGCAGTAAGACCGGACTAGAGGTCTACGAGCGGTACTTC.

This clone was observed at least ten times. CDR3 amino acids: CSVELLDLSYNEQFF. Here the CDR3 DNA reads TGCAGCGTTGAATTGCTGGATTTATCCTACAATGAGCAGTTCTTC. This rearrangement joins TRBV29-1 to TRBJ2-1; D gene unclear. V lost 2 bases and J lost 1, with 12 bases in between. The germline V gene has CDR1 SQVTM and CDR2 ANQGSEA. The CDR3 extends over 15 amino acids.

This clone was observed at least ten times. The chain couples TRBV6-1 to TRBJ2-7; 9 bases are shared with TRBD1. Germline values: CDR1 MNHNS, CDR2 SASEGT. The V segment lost 6 bases and the J segment 5 bases; nucleotides outside the gene matches: 8. This CDR3 comprises 14 residues. CDR3 sequence (DNA): TGTGCCAGCAGCCCTGACAGGGGGGCGCACGAGCAGTACTTC. It translates to CASSPDRGAHEQYF.

The chain links TRBV6-5 to TRBJ1-2; TRBD1 matches at 7 bases. The CDR3 runs 16 residues. Germline CDR1 is MNHEY and CDR2 is SVGAGI. Trimming at V came to 2 bases and at J to 0 bases, leaving 6 bases not matched to a gene. CDR3 amino acids: CASSYDREGANYGYTF. Written as DNA, the CDR3 is TGTGCCAGCAGTTACGACAGGGAGGGAGCTAACTATGGCTACACCTTC.

This clone was counted many times. At one of its ends the junction is not consistent with the germline gene, which may arise from a read error. The sample holds other DNA sequences that translate to the same CDR3. The V call is TRBV3-1, the J call TRBJ2-3; maybe TRBD2 (5 bases). The germline CDR1 and CDR2 sequences are LGHDT and YNNKEL (reference sequence). CDR3 size: 15 residues. CDR3 loop: CASSQRGPPKETQYF. For the CDR3, the DNA is TGTGCCAGTAGCCAACGGGGTCCACCGAAAGAGACGCAGTATTTT.

V usage is TRBV7-2 and J usage is TRBJ2-7; tentative D call: TRBD1 (5 bases). This CDR3 contains 12 residues. Germline V lookup: CDR1 SGHTA, CDR2 FQGNSA. Trimming shortened V by 3 bases and J by 3 bases, and 6 bases separated the two germline ends. CDR3 residues: CASSFQGYEQYF. Written as DNA, the CDR3 is TGTGCCAGCAGCTTTCAGGGCTACGAGCAGTACTTC.

The genes are TRBV19 and TRBJ1-2, with D unresolved. This CDR3 is built from 14 residues. Per germline, CDR1 LNHDA and CDR2 SQIVND (reference sequence). Trimming took off 3 bases at V and 4 bases at J, with 12 bases between the two ends. The CDR3 sequence is CASSMWVTSYGYTF. The DNA for the CDR3 is TGTGCCAGTAGTATGTGGGTCACAAGCTATGGCTACACCTTC.

The J gene is TRBJ2-2, the V gene TRBV11-2; 9 nucleotides agree with TRBD1. The CDR3 extends over 18 amino acids. Germline values: CDR1 SGHAT, CDR2 FQNNGV. Trimming at V came to 5 bases and at J to 10 bases, leaving 20 bases not matched to a gene. The CDR3 DNA is TGTGCCAGCAGCGGCGGGACAGGGACAGGGTTTGAGGCGGCGGAGCTGTTTTTT. This gives the protein CASSGGTGTGFEAAELFF.

This chain uses TRBV11-2 with TRBJ2-7, with 7 nucleotides matching TRBD1. Germline loops: CDR1 SGHAT, CDR2 FQNNGV. The CDR3 is 15 residues long. V lost 5 bases to trimming and J lost 3 bases; unmatched junction nucleotides: 10. The DNA of the CDR3 is TGTGCCAGCAGCCGAACGGGACAGTGGGGCTACGAGCAGTACTTC. This gives the protein CASSRTGQWGYEQYF.

J is TRBJ2-5 and V is TRBV6-2 or TRBV6-3; D is unresolved. The V end lost 4 bases, the J end lost 4 bases, and 7 bases lay between the germline ends. The CDR3 sequence is 12 residues long. CDR1 MNHEY and CDR2 SVGEGT come from the germline V gene. The CDR3 DNA follows: TGTGCCAGCAGTTCACTTGGAGAGACCCAGTACTTC. Translated, it gives CASSSLGETQYF.

In the case of this clone: The junction does not match germline at one end; this may be a read error. Other DNA sequences in the same sample also yield this CDR3. The CDR3 sequence: CASSATSGFAPDTQYF. The CDR3 nucleotides are TGTGCCAGTAGTGCAACTAGCGGGTTCGCTCCAGATACTCAGTATTTT. This chain links TRBV2 with TRBJ2-3; 9 bases map to TRBD2. The germline V gene has CDR1 SNHLY and CDR2 FYNNEI. This CDR3 comprises 16 residues. The whole variable domain, remainder taken from reference TRBV2 and TRBJ2-3, is EPEVTQTPSHQVTQMGQEVILRCVPISNHLYFYWYRQILGQKVEFLVSFYNNEISEKSEIFDDQFSVERPDGSNFTLKIRSTKLEDSAMYFCASSATSGFAPDTQYFGPGTRLTVL.

In regard to this clone: This is likely a read error, given that the CDR3 carries no conserved phenylalanine or tryptophan at its end. This chain connects TRBV5-1 to TRBJ1-1; TRBD1 might be the D (5 bases). The CDR3 contains 13 residues. V lost 1 base to trimming and J lost 3 bases, with 7 bases between them. Germline CDR1 is SGHRS and CDR2 is YFSETQ. Here the CDR3 reads CASSLTGHTEAFS. The CDR3 DNA reads as TGCGCCAGCAGCTTGACGGGGCACACTGAAGCTTTCTCT.

This clone is deemed medium-sized (0.01 to 0.1%). V gene TRBV18 combines with J gene TRBJ2-7; the match to TRBD2 covers 7 bases. Losses at the gene ends were 3 bases for V and 0 bases for J; bases not matched to a gene: 2. The length of the CDR3 is 14 residues. Germline V gene sequence: CDR1 KGHSH, CDR2 LQKENI. The CDR3, as DNA: TGTGCCAGCTCACCCAGCGGGGCCTCCTACGAGCAGTACTTC. Its translation: CASSPSGASYEQYF.

This clone ranks as medium-sized. The chain has TRBV5-5 and TRBJ2-7; D might be TRBD2 (6 bases). The CDR3 consists of 14 residues. CDR1 SGHKS and CDR2 YYEKEE come from the germline V gene (reference sequence). The V gene lost 6 bases and the J gene lost 1 base, with 14 bases spanning the gap. In nucleotides, the CDR3 is TGTGCCAGCATACCTGGGGGAGGATCCTACGAGCAGTACTTC. This encodes CASIPGGGSYEQYF.

There are many counts of this clone. This chain uses TRBV6-1 with TRBJ2-1; 9 bases map to TRBD2. The junction had 8 bases not matched to a gene; V was cut back by 5 bases and J by 6 bases. There are 15 residues in the CDR3. Germline V gene sequence: CDR1 MNHNS, CDR2 SASEGT. CDR3 sequence reads: CASSLGTSPSNEQFF. CDR3 nucleotides: TGTGCCAGCAGTCTCGGGACTAGCCCCTCCAATGAGCAGTTCTTC.

This clone was observed at least ten times. J is TRBJ2-3 and V is TRBV4-1; perhaps TRBD1 as D (6 bases). This CDR3 is 13 amino acids long. The V and J ends lost 4 bases and 5 bases respectively, with 10 bases between them. Germline loops: CDR1 MGHRA, CDR2 YSYEKL. In DNA, the CDR3 is TGCGCCAGCAGCCGACAACAGGGAGATACGCAGTATTTT. Translated: CASSRQQGDTQYF.

The gene calls are TRBV18 and TRBJ1-2, with D hard to call. The germline V gene encodes CDR1 KGHSH and CDR2 LQKENI. CDR3 length equals 14 residues. Trimming removed 3 bases at V and 3 bases at J, with 11 bases between. CDR3 sequence reads: CASSPRLGYYGYTF. DNA for the CDR3: TGTGCCAGCTCACCCCGCCTGGGGTACTATGGCTACACCTTC. Drawing the rest from reference TRBV18 and TRBJ1-2, the complete variable domain is NAGVMQNPRHLVRRRGQEARLRCSPMKGHSHVYWYRQLPEEGLKFMVYLQKENIIDESGMPKERFSAEFPKEGPSILRIQQVVRGDSAAYFCASSPRLGYYGYTFGSGTRLTVV.

Comment on this clone: An end of the junction does not agree with germline; a read error may underlie this. V gene TRBV9 combines with J gene TRBJ1-2; a weak D match, TRBD1 (5 bases). In germline, CDR1 is SGDLS, CDR2 YYNGEE. The CDR3 contains 16 residues. CDR3 sequence: CASSPYRRGAGDGYNF. The CDR3 bases are TGTGCCAGCAGCCCCTACCGCCGGGGCGCGGGCGATGGATACAACTTC.

This clone was counted ten times or more. Other DNA sequences in the sample encode the same CDR3. V and J are TRBV4-2 and TRBJ1-5; TRBD1 agrees at 7 bases. This CDR3 is built from 16 residues. Germline V gene lookup returns CDR1 LGHNA and CDR2 YNFKEQ. V lost 4 bases, J lost 5 bases, and 11 bases stayed unmatched. The CDR3 DNA reads as TGTGCCAGCAGCCCCGCCACAGGGGCGGGTGATCAGCCCCAGCATTTT. This sequence encodes CASSPATGAGDQPQHF.

The chain couples TRBV6-1 to TRBJ2-7; the match to TRBD1 covers 7 bases. The CDR3 length is 14 residues. V gave up 10 bases and J gave up 2 bases; unmatched junction bases: 11. CDR1 is MNHNS, CDR2 SASEGT, per germline. The CDR3 sequence is CAIYGQAPTYEQYF. The CDR3 nucleotides read TGTGCCATCTACGGACAGGCCCCGACCTACGAGCAGTACTTC.

This clone was counted at least ten times. The rearrangement links TRBV29-1 to TRBJ2-5; tentatively, D is TRBD2 (5 bases). V was trimmed by 3 bases and J by 4 bases, leaving 12 bases between them. This CDR3 is 13 amino acids long. In germline, CDR1 is SQVTM, CDR2 ANQGSEA. The CDR3 DNA reads as TGCAGCGTTGATGATACGGGGAGAGAGACCCAGTACTTC. Its protein product is CSVDDTGRETQYF.

This clone was detected many times. The V gene is TRBV7-2, the J gene TRBJ2-5; the D gene is possibly TRBD2 (6 bases). CDR3 length equals 12 residues. V dropped 10 bases and J dropped 5 bases, with 14 bases sitting between them. The germline gives CDR1 SGHTA, CDR2 FQGNSA. CDR3 coding DNA: TGTGCCACTTCCCTGGGGGGTGAGACCCAGTACTTC. Residues: CATSLGGETQYF.